The 22 T cell receptor beta chains given below trace back to one sample, sequenced in a study of CD8 T cells in Susac syndrome. Reverse transcription of roughly 0.5 to 1 ug RNA used random hexamers. TCRdb recomputed calls from the immunoSEQ multiplex PCR reads with MiXCR, one row per CDR3 protein. The repertoire includes approximately 90,000 distinct CDR3 sequences, approximately 95% of them detected once, and less than 0.35% sits in the top ten. The sequencing sample was made of CD8+ T cells from PBMCs. Every receptor here comes from a human donor in good health.

This chain connects TRBV7-8 to TRBJ2-3; D may be TRBD1 or TRBD2 (5 bases each). Germline-derived CDR1 and CDR2 are SGHVS and FQNEAQ. The length of the CDR3 is 15 residues. V was shortened by 1 base and J by 2 bases, with 10 bases between the two germline ends. CDR3 sequence (DNA): TGTGCCAGCAGCTTAGACGGGACCGACACAGATACGCAGTATTTT. Protein sequence: CASSLDGTDTDTQYF.

This chain joins TRBV29-1 and TRBJ2-5; D is undetermined. The CDR3 has 13 amino acids. Germline V gives CDR1 SQVTM, CDR2 ANQGSEA. V was trimmed by 3 bases and J by 1 base, leaving 9 bases between them. The CDR3 is CSVEKQSQETQYF. The CDR3 DNA sequence: TGCAGCGTTGAGAAACAGAGCCAAGAGACCCAGTACTTC.

The genes are TRBV28 and TRBJ2-7; D is possibly TRBD1 (6 bases). Deletions cut 6 bases from V and 12 bases from J, with 15 bases between. This CDR3 is 11 amino acids long. The germline CDR1 and CDR2 sequences are MDHEN and SYDVKM. CDR3 coding DNA: TGTGCCAGCAGATACCGGGAACAGGGGTACTTC. This codes for CASRYREQGYF.

J is TRBJ2-7 and V is TRBV30; D remains unclear. This CDR3 is built from 10 residues. The germline V gene has CDR1 GTSNPN and CDR2 SVGIG (reference sequence). The CDR3 loop is CAPFSVEQYF. DNA of the CDR3: TGTGCGCCCTTTTCGGTCGAGCAGTACTTC.

The gene calls are TRBV9 and TRBJ2-3; D is possibly TRBD2 (5 bases). Looked up from germline, CDR1 is SGDLS and CDR2 is YYNGEE. The CDR3 has 16 amino acids. V was clipped by 5 bases and J by 0 bases, with 16 bases between them. The CDR3 is CASSEPGGSSTDTQYF. CDR3 nucleotides: TGTGCCAGCAGTGAGCCGGGTGGGAGTAGCACAGATACGCAGTATTTT.

The genes are TRBV6-2 or TRBV6-3 and TRBJ2-7; possibly TRBD1 or TRBD2 for D (5 bases each). The CDR3 has 14 residues. The V end was cut by 5 bases, the J end by 0 bases, with 11 bases between. Looked up from germline, CDR1 is MNHEY and CDR2 is SVGEGT. This CDR3 is CASSQEGPSYEQYF. The CDR3 bases are TGTGCCAGCAGTCAAGAGGGGCCCTCCTACGAGCAGTACTTC.

J is TRBJ2-5 and V is TRBV5-6, with TRBD2 as a possible D gene (5 bases). The CDR3 consists of 13 residues. Trimming removed 2 bases from V and 4 bases from J, with 9 bases in between. Germline V gives CDR1 SGHDT, CDR2 YYEEEE. CDR3 sequence: CASSFGKGETQYF. CDR3 DNA: TGTGCCAGCAGCTTCGGGAAAGGAGAGACCCAGTACTTC.

This sequence joins TRBV18 and TRBJ2-3; D unresolved. Germline loops: CDR1 KGHSH, CDR2 LQKENI. CDR3 length: 13 amino acids. The V end lost 6 bases, the J end lost 4 bases, and 11 bases lay between the germline ends. The CDR3 bases are TGTGCCAGCTCCATCGGCTCCGCAGATACGCAGTATTTT. Translating gives CASSIGSADTQYF.

V usage is TRBV6-6 and J usage is TRBJ2-3; no clear D. The CDR3 is made up of 11 amino acids. Deletions cut 3 bases from V and 5 bases from J, with 3 bases between. Germline V gene lookup returns CDR1 MNHNY and CDR2 SVGAGI (reference sequence). The CDR3: CASSYGDTQYF. Here the CDR3 DNA reads TGTGCCAGCAGTTATGGAGATACGCAGTATTTT.

The J gene is TRBJ1-1, the V gene TRBV7-9; D call uncertain. CDR1 SEHNR and CDR2 FQNEAQ come from the germline V gene (reference sequence). Trimming pared 5 bases from V and 1 base from J, leaving 11 bases between. The CDR3 extends over 14 amino acids. The DNA of the CDR3 is TGTGCCAGCAGCGTTCGACAAGCGAACACTGAAGCTTTCTTT. This codes for CASSVRQANTEAFF.

The chain employs TRBV2 and TRBJ1-2; TRBD1 agrees at 10 bases. Trimming removed 6 bases from V and 8 bases from J; junction bases left unmatched: 6. Germline V gene sequence: CDR1 SNHLY, CDR2 FYNNEI. This CDR3 has 13 amino acids. The CDR3 spells CASRGDRGRGYTF. The CDR3 coding sequence is TGTGCCAGCAGAGGGGACAGGGGAAGAGGCTACACCTTC.

The CDR3 DNA reads as TGTGCCAGCAGTGAAACATCCTTTCCTTCACCCCTCCACTTT. This sequence encodes CASSETSFPSPLHF. The chain is built from TRBV6-1 and TRBJ1-6; D is unresolved. The CDR3 sequence is 14 residues long. Germline V lookup: CDR1 MNHNS, CDR2 SASEGT. V dropped 2 bases and J dropped 9 bases, with 11 bases sitting between them.

The chain is built from TRBV4-1 and TRBJ2-7, with D possibly TRBD2 on 5 matching bases. V lost 8 bases to trimming and J lost 3 bases, with 14 bases between them. Germline V gene data show CDR1 as MGHRA and CDR2 as YSYEKL. The CDR3 extends over 13 amino acids. The CDR3 region is CASPPWENYEQYF. CDR3 coding DNA: TGCGCCAGCCCCCCGTGGGAGAACTACGAGCAGTACTTC.

The sample holds a few counts of this clonotype. V is TRBV5-6 and J is TRBJ1-4; 8 positions match TRBD1. CDR3 length equals 16 residues. Germline CDR1 and CDR2: SGHDT and YYEEEE. With 4 bases clipped from V and 9 bases from J, the junction kept 14 bases outside the gene matches. The CDR3 DNA follows: TGTGCCAGCAGCACCCTGGGACAGGCCGCCGCGAAAAAACTGTTTTTT. Its protein is CASSTLGQAAAKKLFF.

The chain couples TRBV6-5 to TRBJ2-7; D remains unclear. Germline assignment: CDR1 MNHEY and CDR2 SVGAGI. CDR3 size: 14 residues. V gave up 4 bases and J gave up 1 base, with 11 bases separating them. The CDR3 bases are TGTGCCAGCAGTTGGGCTAGTACTTCCTACGAGCAGTACTTC. Amino acid sequence: CASSWASTSYEQYF.

This chain links TRBV29-1 with TRBJ2-1; tentatively, D is TRBD1 or TRBD2 (5 bases each). The CDR3 extends over 11 amino acids. Germline CDR1 reads SQVTM; CDR2 reads ANQGSEA. Trimming left V 7 bases short and J 10 bases short, with 14 bases between. The CDR3 DNA reads as TGCAGCGGCGACCGGGACGCCGAGCAGTTCTTC. This gives the protein CSGDRDAEQFF.

V usage is TRBV11-2 and J usage is TRBJ2-7; 7 bases are a match to TRBD2. V was pared by 1 base and J by 5 bases, with 5 bases of the junction left unmatched. Germline V gene data show CDR1 as SGHAT and CDR2 as FQNNGV. This CDR3 has 14 residues. CDR3 DNA sequence: TGTGCCAGCAGCTTAGGAGGCGGGGGAAACGAGCAGTACTTC. Its protein product is CASSLGGGGNEQYF.

The V and J genes are TRBV20-1 and TRBJ1-5, with D hard to call. V was trimmed by 3 bases and J by 4 bases, leaving 7 bases between them. This CDR3 is built from 12 residues. Looked up from germline, CDR1 is DFQATT and CDR2 is SNEGSKA (reference sequence). The CDR3, as DNA: TGCAGTGCTAGTGGGCGGAATCAGCCCCAGCATTTT. Translation gives CSASGRNQPQHF.

The chain employs TRBV20-1 and TRBJ2-7; TRBD1 might be the D (6 bases). Deletions cut 2 bases from V and 2 bases from J, with 13 bases between. The CDR3 sequence is 14 residues long. From germline, CDR1 is DFQATT and CDR2 SNEGSKA (reference sequence). As DNA, the CDR3 is TGCAGTGCTAGATCCTCCGGACAGACCTACGAGCAGTACTTC. Translated, it gives CSARSSGQTYEQYF.

The chain has TRBV12-2 and TRBJ1-1; no check of the table's D call, TRBD1, against the DNA was made. TRBV12-2 is an annotated pseudogene. The CDR3 spans 14 residues. The CDR3 DNA follows: TGTGCAAGTCGCCCAGACCTGGGGGGAACTGAAGCTTTCTTT. Amino acid sequence: CASRPDLGGTEAFF.

The chain has TRBV7-2 and TRBJ1-2; 8 bases fit TRBD1. V trimming: 5 bases; J trimming: 4 bases; junction bases outside the gene matches: 9. CDR1 and CDR2 (germline): SGHTA, FQGNSA. The CDR3 runs 15 residues. The CDR3 loop is CASSISGTGSYGYTF. The CDR3 DNA follows: TGTGCCAGCAGCATATCCGGGACAGGATCCTATGGCTACACCTTC.

V and J are TRBV11-3 and TRBJ2-7, with D tentatively TRBD2 (6 bases). The germline gives CDR1 SGHNT, CDR2 YENEEA. V was pared by 0 bases and J by 3 bases, with 12 bases between. This CDR3 comprises 15 residues. CDR3 in amino acids: CASSLDRRDDYEQYF. CDR3 in DNA: TGTGCCAGCAGCTTAGATCGGAGGGATGACTACGAGCAGTACTTC.